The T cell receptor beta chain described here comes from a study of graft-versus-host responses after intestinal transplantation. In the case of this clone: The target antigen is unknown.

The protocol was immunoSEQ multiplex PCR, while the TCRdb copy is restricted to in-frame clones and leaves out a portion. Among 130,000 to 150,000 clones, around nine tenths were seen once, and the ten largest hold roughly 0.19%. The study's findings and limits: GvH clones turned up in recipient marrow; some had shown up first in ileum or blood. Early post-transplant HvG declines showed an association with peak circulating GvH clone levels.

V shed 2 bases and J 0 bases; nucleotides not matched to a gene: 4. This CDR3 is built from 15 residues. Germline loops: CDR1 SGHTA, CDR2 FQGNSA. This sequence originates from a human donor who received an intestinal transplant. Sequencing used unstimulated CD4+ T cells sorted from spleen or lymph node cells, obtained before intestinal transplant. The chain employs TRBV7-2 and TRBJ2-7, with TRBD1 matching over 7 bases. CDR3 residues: CASSLNGDSSYEQYF. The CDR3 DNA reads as TGTGCCAGCAGCTTAAATGGGGACAGCTCCTACGAGCAGTACTTC.